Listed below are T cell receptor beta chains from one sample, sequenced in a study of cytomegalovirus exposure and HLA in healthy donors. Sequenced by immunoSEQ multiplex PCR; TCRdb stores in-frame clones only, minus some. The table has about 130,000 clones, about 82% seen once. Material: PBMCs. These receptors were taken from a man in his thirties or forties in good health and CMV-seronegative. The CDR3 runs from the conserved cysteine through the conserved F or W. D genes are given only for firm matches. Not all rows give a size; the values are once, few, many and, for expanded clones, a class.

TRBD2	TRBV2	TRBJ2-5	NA	CASSGLAGGGEAQYF	TGTGCCAGCAGTGGACTAGCGGGAGGGGGGGAGGCCCAGTACTTC
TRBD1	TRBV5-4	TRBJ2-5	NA	CASSLEQGAQTQYF	TGTGCCAGCAGCTTGGAACAGGGGGCCCAGACCCAGTACTTC
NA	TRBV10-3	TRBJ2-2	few	CAISESTGPVGELFF	TGTGCCATCAGTGAGTCGACTGGCCCAGTCGGGGAGCTGTTTTTT
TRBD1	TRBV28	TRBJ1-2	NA	CASSLQGVHTF	TGTGCCAGCAGTCTACAGGGGGTACACACCTTC
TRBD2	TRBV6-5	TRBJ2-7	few	CASSYSGEGAYEQYF	TGTGCCAGCAGTTACTCGGGGGAGGGAGCCTACGAGCAGTACTTC
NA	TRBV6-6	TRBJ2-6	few	CASSHRSGANVLTF	TGTGCCAGCTCCCACAGATCTGGGGCCAACGTCCTGACTTTC
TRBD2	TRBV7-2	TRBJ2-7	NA	CASAPYGEGYDEQYF	TGTGCCAGCGCCCCCTACGGGGAGGGGTACGACGAGCAGTACTTC
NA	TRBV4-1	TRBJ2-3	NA	CASSTRLSTDTQYF	TGCGCCAGCAGCACGCGCCTTTCCACAGATACGCAGTATTTT
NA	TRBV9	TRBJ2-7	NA	CASSVVSGDEQYF	TGTGCCAGCAGCGTAGTATCAGGGGACGAGCAGTACTTC
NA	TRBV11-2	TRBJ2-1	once	CASSLAGVIYEQFF	TGTGCCAGCAGCTTAGCGGGAGTCATCTATGAGCAGTTCTTC
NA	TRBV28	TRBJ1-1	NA	CASSRMEAEAFF	TGTGCCAGCAGTCGCATGGAGGCTGAAGCTTTCTTT
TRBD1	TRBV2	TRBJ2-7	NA	CASSAAWTGGADEQYF	TGTGCCAGCAGCGCAGCGTGGACAGGGGGCGCGGACGAGCAGTACTTC
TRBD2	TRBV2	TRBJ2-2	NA	CAVLAGGNTGELFF	TGTGCCGTTTTAGCGGGGGGGAACACCGGGGAGCTGTTTTTT
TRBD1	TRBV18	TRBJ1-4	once	CASSPTRQGTNEKLFF	TGTGCCAGCTCACCAACCCGACAGGGGACTAATGAAAAACTGTTTTTT
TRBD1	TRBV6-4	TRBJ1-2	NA	CASSDSVFGQGLRGYTF	TGTGCCAGCAGTGACTCGGTATTCGGACAGGGCCTGAGGGGCTACACCTTC
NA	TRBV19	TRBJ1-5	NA	CASSIFAGQGNQPQHF	TGTGCCAGTAGTATCTTTGCTGGGCAGGGCAATCAGCCCCAGCATTTT
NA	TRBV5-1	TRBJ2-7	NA	CASSLTGSSYEQYF	TGCGCCAGCAGCCTAACAGGGAGCTCCTACGAGCAGTACTTC
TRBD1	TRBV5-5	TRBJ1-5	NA	CASSPWTGGNQPQHF	TGTGCCAGCAGCCCCTGGACAGGGGGCAATCAGCCCCAGCATTTT
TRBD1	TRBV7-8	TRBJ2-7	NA	CASSLTGTGKQYF	TGTGCCAGCAGCTTAACTGGGACAGGGAAGCAGTACTTC
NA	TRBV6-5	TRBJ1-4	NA	CASSYLGGSNEKLFF	TGTGCCAGCAGTTACCTTGGGGGGTCTAATGAAAAACTGTTTTTT
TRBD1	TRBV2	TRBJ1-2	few	CASSEAGTANGYTF	TGTGCCAGCAGTGAAGCCGGGACAGCGAATGGCTACACCTTC
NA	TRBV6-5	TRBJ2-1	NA	CASSYANRYNEQFF	TGTGCCAGCAGTTACGCGAACAGGTACAATGAGCAGTTCTTC
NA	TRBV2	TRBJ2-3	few	CASRGSVGDTQYF	TGTGCCAGCCGCGGTAGTGTAGGAGATACGCAGTATTTT
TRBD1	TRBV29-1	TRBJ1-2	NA	CSAGQPYGYTF	TGCAGCGCGGGACAGCCATATGGCTACACCTTC
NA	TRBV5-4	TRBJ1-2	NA	CASSLLPRGAYGYTF	TGTGCCAGCAGCTTGCTACCTCGGGGGGCGTATGGCTACACCTTC
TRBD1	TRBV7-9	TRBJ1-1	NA	CASSLVWQGAKRTEAFF	TGTGCCAGCAGCTTAGTCTGGCAGGGGGCAAAGAGGACTGAAGCTTTCTTT
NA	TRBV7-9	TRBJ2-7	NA	CASSLAVLQGGGHYEQYF	TGTGCCAGCAGCTTAGCGGTCCTTCAAGGGGGGGGGCACTACGAGCAGTACTTC